This T cell receptor beta chain comes out of a study of blood T cell repertoires in COVID-19. Study overall: The United States, Italy and Spain supplied acute and convalescent COVID-19 samples. Sources were T cells, B-cell-depleted T cells, or PBMCs; the material itself was cDNA or gDNA.

In the authors' workflow: Amplification of reference gene primers provided the estimated nucleated cell counts. Assay used: immunoSEQ multiplex PCR; TCRdb lists only in-frame clones, some missing. V, J and clone size derive from that table, while D and trimming were established from the DNA sequence. Among fewer than 250,000 clones listed, about 85% were seen once. J gave up 10 bases and V 4 bases, and 4 bases lay outside the gene matches. CDR3 length equals 13 residues. The germline V gene has CDR1 LNHDA and CDR2 SQIVND (reference sequence). This chain links TRBV19 with TRBJ1-6; 7 bases align to TRBD1. The specimen sequenced was peripheral blood. The origin of this receptor is a woman aged 55-70 years with active or convalescent COVID-19. In DNA form, the CDR3 reads TGTGCCAGTAGTAGAGGGGGCGAATCACCCCTCCACTTT. It translates to CASSRGGESPLHF.